This TCR beta chain was sequenced for a study of identical twins. A universal primer site was added by template switching, and unique molecular identifiers were carried by the cDNA. Via MiXCR, TCRdb re-called the 5' RACE reads, giving one row per CDR3 protein. The table shows fewer than 550,000 distinct CDR3 sequences, with around an eighth occurring only once. Trimming cost V 7 bases and J 1 base; bases outside gene matches: 4. Per germline, CDR1 DFQATT and CDR2 SNEGSKA (reference sequence). The CDR3 spans 13 residues. This clonotype was recorded only once. Its matching antigen is unknown. Study findings and constraints: Cross-sectional statistical analysis, not tracking of the same donors, underpinned the conclusions. Cord blood beta clonotypes that were abundant carried fewer insertions, and memory repertoires showed no such trend.

In addition, the sample was reused for a study of yellow fever vaccine responses in identical twins.

The receptor was isolated from a woman aged 18-30 years in good health. The sequencing input was CD4+ T cells sorted from blood. The chain recombines TRBV20-1 with TRBJ2-5; 9 nucleotides line up with TRBD1. As DNA, the CDR3 is TGCAGTGGGGGGGACAGGGTCCAAGAGACCCAGTACTTC. As protein: CSGGDRVQETQYF.